The clone carrying this T cell receptor beta chain was recorded many times. Its antigen is not known. Read sequence stops 3 residues before the CDR3 end, and the germline J gene provides the missing end. The sample originates from a study of T cell clonality in common variable immunodeficiency. The germline V gene has CDR1 SNHLY and CDR2 FYNNEI. Trimming took off 6 bases at V and 5 bases at J, with 13 bases between the two ends. The CDR3 contains 14 residues. Sequencing used immunoSEQ multiplex PCR; TCRdb keeps in-frame clones, though not all of them. The record shows about 52,000 clones for this sample, with no singletons present. Study observations and caveats: Reportedly, TCR beta sequences from common variable immunodeficiency showed fewer deletions and N-nucleotide insertions. TCRbeta clonality was increased in CVID versus healthy controls.

The rearrangement links TRBV2 to TRBJ2-2; D is possibly TRBD1 (6 bases). The TCR sequence derives from a person aged 18 to 70 in good health. The sequenced sample was peripheral blood mononuclear cells. The CDR3 reads CASRTGTPTGELFF. Partial CDR3 DNA: TGTGCCAGCAGAACCGGGACACCGACCGGGGAG.